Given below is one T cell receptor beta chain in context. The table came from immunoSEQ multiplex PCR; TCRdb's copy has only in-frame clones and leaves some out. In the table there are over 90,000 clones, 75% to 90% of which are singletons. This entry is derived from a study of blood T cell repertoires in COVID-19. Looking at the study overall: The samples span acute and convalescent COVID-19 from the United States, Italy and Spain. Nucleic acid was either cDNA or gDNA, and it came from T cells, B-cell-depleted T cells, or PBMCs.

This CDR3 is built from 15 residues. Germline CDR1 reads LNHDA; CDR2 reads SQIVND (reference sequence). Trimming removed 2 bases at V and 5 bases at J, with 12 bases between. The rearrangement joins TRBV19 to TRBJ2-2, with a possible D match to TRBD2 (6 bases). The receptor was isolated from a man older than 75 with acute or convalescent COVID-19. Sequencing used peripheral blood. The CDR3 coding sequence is TGTGCCAGTAGTATAAAGACTAGTCGGACCGGGGAGCTGTTTTTT. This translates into CASSIKTSRTGELFF.